This T cell receptor beta chain originates from a study of cytotoxic CD8 clonotypes in ibrutinib-treated CLL. Study details: Overall, 24 responses were partial and 2 complete; following median about 68 months, about 14 patients stayed remitted and about twelve progressed.

The CDR3 is made up of 15 amino acids. The V gene end was trimmed by 6 bases and the J gene end by 4 bases; junction bases not matched to a gene: 9. CDR1 and CDR2 (germline): MDHEN, SYDVKM. The planned depth of sequencing spanned 1 in 200,000 to 1 in 1 million T cells. Clones were sequenced by immunoSEQ multiplex PCR, and TCRdb holds only the in-frame ones, with some missing. The data contain around 76,000 clones, around 78% of them seen just once; the ten biggest clones take up 35% to 45%. The sequence derives from a human donor with chronic lymphocytic leukemia. Source: PBMCs, taken after 24 months of ibrutinib treatment. The chain combines TRBV28 with TRBJ2-1, with 7 bases aligning to TRBD2. The CDR3 DNA is TGTGCCAGCAGCTCCCCCTCGCGGGGGTACAATGAGCAGTTCTTC. Translating gives CASSSPSRGYNEQFF.